There are many counts of the clone carrying this T cell receptor (beta chain). Its antigen is not identified. A junction boundary mismatches the germline segment, possibly from a read error. This record belongs to a study of T-cell reconstitution after alpha-beta-depleted transplantation in children. Whole-study results and caveats: At the one-year point after transplant, T-cell counts and TCRbeta diversity were found to come mostly from T cells that had been newly produced. There were reportedly several hundred expanded graft clones from which alpha-beta T cells came about two months after transplant.

The CDR3 is made up of 14 amino acids. Germline lookup yields CDR1 SSHAT and CDR2 FNYEAQ (reference sequence). Preparation of the TCRbeta library was carried out with unique molecular identifiers. Via MiXCR, TCRdb re-called the PCR reads, giving one row per CDR3 protein. Of around 94,000 distinct CDR3 sequences listed, roughly 7.6% are singletons. This receptor was taken from a boy between 2 and 10 years old with acute lymphoblastic leukemia, due to receive a stem cell transplant. The chain employs TRBV7-7 and TRBJ2-1; no clear D. The sequenced sample was PBMCs, obtained before TCRalphabeta/CD19-depleted stem cell transplant. The CDR3 here is CASSLAGEYNEQFF. CDR3 in DNA: TGTGCTAGCAGCTTAGCAGGCGAGTACAATGAGCAGTTCTTC.